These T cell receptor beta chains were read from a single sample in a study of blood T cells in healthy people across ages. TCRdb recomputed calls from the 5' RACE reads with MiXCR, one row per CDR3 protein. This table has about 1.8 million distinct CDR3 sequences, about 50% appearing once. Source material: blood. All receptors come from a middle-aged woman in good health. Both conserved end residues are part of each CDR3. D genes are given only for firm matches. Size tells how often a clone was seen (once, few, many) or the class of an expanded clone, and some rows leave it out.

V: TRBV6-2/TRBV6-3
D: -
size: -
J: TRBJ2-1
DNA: TGTGCCAGCAGTTACGACAGAAAATACTACAATGAGCAGTTCTTC
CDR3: CASSYDRKYYNEQFF

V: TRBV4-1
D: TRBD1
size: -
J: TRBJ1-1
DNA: TGCGCCAGCAGCCAAGAAGCGAGGTCAGGGGGTGGTGAAGCTTTCTTT
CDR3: CASSQEARSGGGEAFF

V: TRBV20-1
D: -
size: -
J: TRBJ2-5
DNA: TGCAGTGCTAGAGCCATTTCCCCGAGCGGGTGGTACAATGAGCAGTACTTC
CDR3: CSARAISPSGWYNEQYF

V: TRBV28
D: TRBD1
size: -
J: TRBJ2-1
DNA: TGTGCCAGCAGTTCTATTTCAGGGGGCACCTACAATGAGCAGTTCTTC
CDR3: CASSSISGGTYNEQFF

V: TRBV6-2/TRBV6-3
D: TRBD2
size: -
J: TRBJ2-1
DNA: TGTGCCAGCAACGACCCTAGCGGGGGGTACAATGAGCAGTTCTTC
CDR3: CASNDPSGGYNEQFF

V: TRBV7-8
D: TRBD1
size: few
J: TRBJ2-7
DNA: TGTGCCAGCAGGTCGGGACAGGAGAGGGACGAGCAGTACTTC
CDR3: CASRSGQERDEQYF

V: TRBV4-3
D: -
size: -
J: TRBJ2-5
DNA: TGCGCCAGCAGCCAAGATCGGGGCCTGTACCAAGAGACCCAGTACTTC
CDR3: CASSQDRGLYQETQYF

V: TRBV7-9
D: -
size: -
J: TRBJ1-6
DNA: TGTGCCAGCAGCTGGATGAATTCACCCCTCCACTTT
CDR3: CASSWMNSPLHF

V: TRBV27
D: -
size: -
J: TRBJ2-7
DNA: TGTGCCAGCAGTTGGAGGGGGCGGAGATACGAGCAGTACTTC
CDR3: CASSWRGRRYEQYF

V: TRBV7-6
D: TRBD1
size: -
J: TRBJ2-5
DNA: TGTGCCAGCAGCTTAGAGGGCCGGGACAGGGTGGCGAGTGAGCAGTACTTC
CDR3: CASSLEGRDRVASEQYF

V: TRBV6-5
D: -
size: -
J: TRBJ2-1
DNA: TGTGCCAGCAACGGGGCTAGGGGACAGTTCTTC
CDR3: CASNGARGQFF

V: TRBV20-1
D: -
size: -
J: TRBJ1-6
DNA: TGCAGTGCTAGAGATTTTAACGGGAATTCACCCCTCCACTTT
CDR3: CSARDFNGNSPLHF

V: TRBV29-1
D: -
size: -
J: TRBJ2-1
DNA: TGCAGCGCTGGGAAGGAGGGGTGGGATGAGCAGTTCTTC
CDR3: CSAGKEGWDEQFF

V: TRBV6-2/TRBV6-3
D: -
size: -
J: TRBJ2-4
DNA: TGTGCCAGCAGTTACTCAGGCCAGGGAAAAGACATTCAGTACTTC
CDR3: CASSYSGQGKDIQYF

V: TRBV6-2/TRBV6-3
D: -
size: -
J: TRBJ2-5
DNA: TGTGCCAGCACCCGTCACGGAGGGGACCAAGAGACCCAGTACTTC
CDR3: CASTRHGGDQETQYF

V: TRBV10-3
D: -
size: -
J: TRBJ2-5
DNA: TGTGCCATCAGTGAGTCGAAAAGGGGGATTTTTCAAGAGACCCAGTACTTC
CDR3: CAISESKRGIFQETQYF

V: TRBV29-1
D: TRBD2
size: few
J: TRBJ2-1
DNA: TGCAGCGTTGAAATTTGGGCGGGGGGCTCCTACAATGAGCAGTTCTTC
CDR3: CSVEIWAGGSYNEQFF

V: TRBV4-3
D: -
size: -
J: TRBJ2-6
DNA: TGCGCCAGCAGCCAGGGGTGGACAGCCTCTGGGGCCAACGTCCTGACTTTC
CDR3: CASSQGWTASGANVLTF

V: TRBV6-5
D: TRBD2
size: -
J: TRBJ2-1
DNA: TGTGCCAGCATGGGACTAGCGGGGAACAATGAGCAGTTCTTC
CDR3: CASMGLAGNNEQFF

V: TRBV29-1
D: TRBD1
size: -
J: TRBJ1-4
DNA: TGCAGCGTTCCGGGACAGGGGACTGAAAAACTGTTTTTT
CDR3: CSVPGQGTEKLFF

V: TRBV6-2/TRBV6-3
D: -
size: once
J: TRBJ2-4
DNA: TGTGCCAGCAGTTGGGCAAATCGAGAGCCACTGGCCAAAAACATTCAGTACTTC
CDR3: CASSWANREPLAKNIQYF

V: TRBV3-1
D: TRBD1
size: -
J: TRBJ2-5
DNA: TGTGCCAGCAGCCAGTCCGGGACAGGGCGGCGGGAGACCCAGTACTTC
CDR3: CASSQSGTGRRETQYF

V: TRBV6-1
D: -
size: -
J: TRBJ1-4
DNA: TGTGCCAGCAGTGAAGGTAACAGGGATAATGAAAAACTGTTTTTT
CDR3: CASSEGNRDNEKLFF

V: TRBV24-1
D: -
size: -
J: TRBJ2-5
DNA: TGTGCCACCAGTGATACCACAGGCCGAGAGGAGACCCAGTACTTC
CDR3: CATSDTTGREETQYF

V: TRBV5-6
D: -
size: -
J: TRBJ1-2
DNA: TGTGCCAGCAGCCCGTACCCTGCGTATGGCTACACCTTC
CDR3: CASSPYPAYGYTF

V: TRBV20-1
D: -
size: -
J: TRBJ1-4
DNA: TGCAGTGCTCCGCAGACAGTAGGGGATGAAAAACTGTTTTTT
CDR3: CSAPQTVGDEKLFF

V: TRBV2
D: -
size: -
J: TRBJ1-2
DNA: TGTGCCAGCGAACAGAACTATGGCTACACCTTC
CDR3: CASEQNYGYTF

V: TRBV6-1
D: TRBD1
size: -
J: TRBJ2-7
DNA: TGTGCCAGCAGTGAACAGCCGACAGGGGGTTACGAGCAGTACTTC
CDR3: CASSEQPTGGYEQYF

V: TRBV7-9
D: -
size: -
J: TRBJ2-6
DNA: TGTGCACCTGGGGCCAACGTCCTGACTTTC
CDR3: CAPGANVLTF

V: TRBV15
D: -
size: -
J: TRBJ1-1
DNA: TGTGCCACCAGCAGAGTATCAAACCAGGTGGAAGCTTTCTTT
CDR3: CATSRVSNQVEAFF

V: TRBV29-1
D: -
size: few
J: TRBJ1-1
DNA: TGCAGCGTTGCGAGGGGTCTGTACACTGAAGCTTTCTTT
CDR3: CSVARGLYTEAFF

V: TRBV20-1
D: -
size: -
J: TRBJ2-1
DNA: TGCAGTGCTAGGGGACCAGGGCGCAATGAGCAGTTCTTC
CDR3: CSARGPGRNEQFF

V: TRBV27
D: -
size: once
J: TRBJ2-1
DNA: TGTGCCAGCAGTTTATGGAGGGGGGAGTTCAATGAGCAGTTCTTC
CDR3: CASSLWRGEFNEQFF

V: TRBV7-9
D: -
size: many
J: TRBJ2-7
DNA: TGTGCCAGCAGCTTAGCCGCCGCGTCTTCCTACGAGCAGTACTTC
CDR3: CASSLAAASSYEQYF